Listed below are T cell receptor beta chains from one sample, sequenced in a study of molecular identifiers for immune sequencing clone quantification. TCRdb reprocessed the PCR reads via MiXCR and lists one record per CDR3 protein. The data show 60,000 to 70,000 distinct CDR3 sequences, roughly 17% seen once. Input material: naive CD8+ T cells from blood, with Jurkat cell RNA spiked in. These TCRs come from a human donor in good health. Some libraries in this study had Jurkat cell RNA spiked in. The CDR3 runs from the conserved cysteine through the conserved F or W. D genes are given only for firm matches. Clone size is given for some rows only: seen once, a few or many times, or a class if the clone is expanded.

clone_size: many; v_call: TRBV11-3; j_call: TRBJ2-2; d_call: TRBD2; cdr3_nt: TGTGCCAGCAGCTTCCCGGCGGCGGGGGACACCGGGGAGCTGTTTTTT; cdr3_aa: CASSFPAAGDTGELFF
clone_size: many; v_call: TRBV28; j_call: TRBJ2-7; d_call: TRBD2; cdr3_nt: TGTGCCAGCAGTTTACGCCACATTGGGCTAGCGGGAGGCTCCTACGAGCAGTACTTC; cdr3_aa: CASSLRHIGLAGGSYEQYF
clone_size: -; v_call: TRBV3-1; j_call: TRBJ2-1; d_call: -; cdr3_nt: TGTGCCAGCAGCCAAGCTAGCGACTACTACAGTGAGCAGTTCTTC; cdr3_aa: CASSQASDYYSEQFF
clone_size: many; v_call: TRBV29-1; j_call: TRBJ2-1; d_call: -; cdr3_nt: TGCAGCGCGGAGAACCAGAGCTCCTACAATGAGCAGTTCTTC; cdr3_aa: CSAENQSSYNEQFF
clone_size: many; v_call: TRBV4-1; j_call: TRBJ2-7; d_call: TRBD1; cdr3_nt: TGCGCCAGCAGCCGAAAGACAGGGCTCTACGAGCAGTACTTC; cdr3_aa: CASSRKTGLYEQYF
clone_size: -; v_call: TRBV30; j_call: TRBJ2-2; d_call: -; cdr3_nt: TGTGCCTTGGACACTGCCGCCCTCGGGGAGCCGTTTTTT; cdr3_aa: CALDTAALGEPFF
clone_size: many; v_call: TRBV29-1; j_call: TRBJ2-5; d_call: TRBD2; cdr3_nt: TGCAGCGTGACGTCTCTAGCGGGACAAGAGACCCAGTACTTC; cdr3_aa: CSVTSLAGQETQYF
clone_size: -; v_call: TRBV12-3/TRBV12-4; j_call: TRBJ2-3; d_call: -; cdr3_nt: TGTGCCAGCAGTTTTCCGGGGGATACGCAGTATTTT; cdr3_aa: CASSFPGDTQYF
clone_size: -; v_call: TRBV4-1; j_call: TRBJ1-2; d_call: -; cdr3_nt: TGCGCCAGCAGTACCATCCCGGGACAAAATTTCTATGGCTACACCTTC; cdr3_aa: CASSTIPGQNFYGYTF
clone_size: many; v_call: TRBV4-1; j_call: TRBJ1-5; d_call: -; cdr3_nt: TGCGCCAGCAGCCAAGGACAGGCGGAGGGCAATCAGCCCCAGCATTTT; cdr3_aa: CASSQGQAEGNQPQHF
clone_size: -; v_call: TRBV27; j_call: TRBJ2-3; d_call: TRBD1; cdr3_nt: TGTGCCAGTCAACTACAAAATACAGGGGGCGGAACAGATACGCAGTATTTT; cdr3_aa: CASQLQNTGGGTDTQYF
clone_size: many; v_call: TRBV14; j_call: TRBJ2-7; d_call: -; cdr3_nt: TGTGCCAGCAGCCAAGATCTTTCATTTCCAGGGAACTACGAGCAGTACTTC; cdr3_aa: CASSQDLSFPGNYEQYF
clone_size: many; v_call: TRBV9; j_call: TRBJ2-2; d_call: -; cdr3_nt: TGTGCCAGCAGCGTCTCATTTGGGACGGCGAACACCGGGGAGCTGTTTTTT; cdr3_aa: CASSVSFGTANTGELFF
clone_size: many; v_call: TRBV3-1; j_call: TRBJ2-2; d_call: -; cdr3_nt: TGTGCCAGCAGCCTCTTCGGAGGGCAGGGGGAGCTGTTTTTT; cdr3_aa: CASSLFGGQGELFF
clone_size: many; v_call: TRBV4-3; j_call: TRBJ2-3; d_call: TRBD2; cdr3_nt: TGCGCCAGCAGCCAAGATCCGCCGGGACTAGCGGCCCTTGGGCCAGATACGCAGTATTTT; cdr3_aa: CASSQDPPGLAALGPDTQYF
clone_size: many; v_call: TRBV29-1; j_call: TRBJ2-7; d_call: -; cdr3_nt: TGCAGCGTAGGGGACACCACCTACGAGCAGTACTTC; cdr3_aa: CSVGDTTYEQYF
clone_size: many; v_call: TRBV6-9; j_call: TRBJ1-1; d_call: -; cdr3_nt: TGTGCCAGCATCCGGCCGATCAAGGGTGAGGGGACTGAAGCTTTCTTT; cdr3_aa: CASIRPIKGEGTEAFF
clone_size: -; v_call: TRBV20-1; j_call: TRBJ2-2; d_call: -; cdr3_nt: TGCAGTGCTAGTCTCCTGTCCACCGGGGAGCTGTTTTTT; cdr3_aa: CSASLLSTGELFF
clone_size: few; v_call: TRBV4-2; j_call: TRBJ2-1; d_call: TRBD2; cdr3_nt: TGTGCCAGCAGCTCGCGGACTAGCGGGAGTAGTTCCCAGCAGTTCTTC; cdr3_aa: CASSSRTSGSSSQQFF
clone_size: few; v_call: TRBV6-1; j_call: TRBJ2-5; d_call: TRBD1; cdr3_nt: TGTGCCGTCGATCGGACAGGACTCCTGGAGACCCAGTACTTC; cdr3_aa: CAVDRTGLLETQYF
clone_size: many; v_call: TRBV5-4; j_call: TRBJ2-3; d_call: TRBD2; cdr3_nt: TGTGCCAGCGGGGTCATCGGGGGGTCCACAGATACGCAGTATTTT; cdr3_aa: CASGVIGGSTDTQYF
clone_size: -; v_call: TRBV19; j_call: TRBJ2-7; d_call: TRBD2; cdr3_nt: TGTGCCAGTAGTATAAGTGGAGCGGGACTCGACGAGCAGTACTTC; cdr3_aa: CASSISGAGLDEQYF
clone_size: many; v_call: TRBV11-2; j_call: TRBJ2-3; d_call: TRBD2; cdr3_nt: TGTGCCAGCAGCTTAGATCCTATGACTAGCGGGAGTCTCTACACAGATACGCAGTATTTT; cdr3_aa: CASSLDPMTSGSLYTDTQYF
clone_size: -; v_call: TRBV28; j_call: TRBJ1-2; d_call: -; cdr3_nt: TGTGCCAGCAGTCCACAGAACTATGGCTACCCCTTC; cdr3_aa: CASSPQNYGYPF
clone_size: once; v_call: TRBV21-1; j_call: TRBJ1-5; d_call: -; cdr3_nt: TGTGTCAGCAGCCCCGGGACGGGCAGCTCCGGGAGCAATCAGCCCCAGCATTTT; cdr3_aa: CVSSPGTGSSGSNQPQHF
clone_size: many; v_call: TRBV2; j_call: TRBJ2-7; d_call: -; cdr3_nt: TGTGCCAGCAGTGAAGTGATGGGAGACTACGAGCAGTACTTC; cdr3_aa: CASSEVMGDYEQYF
clone_size: many; v_call: TRBV7-9; j_call: TRBJ2-1; d_call: -; cdr3_nt: TGTGCCAGCAGCTTAACTCTTAACGGCTACAATGAGCAGTTCTTC; cdr3_aa: CASSLTLNGYNEQFF
clone_size: -; v_call: TRBV10-3; j_call: TRBJ2-5; d_call: -; cdr3_nt: TGTGCCATCAGTGAGGGATTAGCGGAGAGCCAAGAGACCCAGTACTTC; cdr3_aa: CAISEGLAESQETQYF
clone_size: few; v_call: TRBV20-1; j_call: TRBJ2-7; d_call: -; cdr3_nt: TGCAGTGCTAGAGATGACAGGCTAGCCTACGAGCAGTACTTC; cdr3_aa: CSARDDRLAYEQYF
clone_size: many; v_call: TRBV4-1; j_call: TRBJ2-3; d_call: -; cdr3_nt: TGCGCCAGCAGCCGAGTGGACGGGCCAAGCACAGATACGCAGTATTTT; cdr3_aa: CASSRVDGPSTDTQYF
clone_size: -; v_call: TRBV15; j_call: TRBJ2-7; d_call: -; cdr3_nt: TGTGCCACCAACAGAAAAAGTGGACAGTTGCACGAGCAGTACTTC; cdr3_aa: CATNRKSGQLHEQYF
clone_size: many; v_call: TRBV24-1; j_call: TRBJ2-3; d_call: -; cdr3_nt: TGTGCCACCAGCCAACATGAGGTTTTGGGGACCCGCACAGATACGCAGTATTTT; cdr3_aa: CATSQHEVLGTRTDTQYF
clone_size: -; v_call: TRBV7-6; j_call: TRBJ2-7; d_call: -; cdr3_nt: TGTGCCAGCAGCTTAGCCGGGGGCGGCCACGAGCAGTACTTC; cdr3_aa: CASSLAGGGHEQYF
clone_size: many; v_call: TRBV11-2; j_call: TRBJ2-1; d_call: -; cdr3_nt: TGTGCCAGCAGCTCGACTACCCACAATGAGCAGTTCTTC; cdr3_aa: CASSSTTHNEQFF
clone_size: -; v_call: TRBV29-1; j_call: TRBJ2-1; d_call: -; cdr3_nt: TGCAGCGTTCTAAGGAACAATGAGCAGTTCTTC; cdr3_aa: CSVLRNNEQFF
clone_size: -; v_call: TRBV30; j_call: TRBJ2-3; d_call: -; cdr3_nt: TGCGCCTGGAATCTGGTCGCAGATACGCAGTATTTT; cdr3_aa: CAWNLVADTQYF
clone_size: many; v_call: TRBV4-2; j_call: TRBJ2-7; d_call: TRBD2; cdr3_nt: TGTGCCAGCAGCCCTGGACTAGCGGGAATTGAGCAGTACTTC; cdr3_aa: CASSPGLAGIEQYF
clone_size: many; v_call: TRBV12-3/TRBV12-4; j_call: TRBJ2-2; d_call: -; cdr3_nt: TGTGCCAGCAGAACACTAGGGTCCGGGGAGCTGTTTTTT; cdr3_aa: CASRTLGSGELFF
clone_size: many; v_call: TRBV19; j_call: TRBJ2-1; d_call: -; cdr3_nt: TGTGCCAGTAGTATGGGAGGTTACAATGAGCAGTTCTTC; cdr3_aa: CASSMGGYNEQFF
clone_size: many; v_call: TRBV7-2; j_call: TRBJ2-7; d_call: -; cdr3_nt: TGTGCCAGCAGCTTAGGGCTAATCATCTACGAGCAGTACTTC; cdr3_aa: CASSLGLIIYEQYF
clone_size: many; v_call: TRBV7-9; j_call: TRBJ2-2; d_call: -; cdr3_nt: TGTGCCAGCAGGGATCCGGCTCCCACCGGGGAGCTGTTTTTT; cdr3_aa: CASRDPAPTGELFF